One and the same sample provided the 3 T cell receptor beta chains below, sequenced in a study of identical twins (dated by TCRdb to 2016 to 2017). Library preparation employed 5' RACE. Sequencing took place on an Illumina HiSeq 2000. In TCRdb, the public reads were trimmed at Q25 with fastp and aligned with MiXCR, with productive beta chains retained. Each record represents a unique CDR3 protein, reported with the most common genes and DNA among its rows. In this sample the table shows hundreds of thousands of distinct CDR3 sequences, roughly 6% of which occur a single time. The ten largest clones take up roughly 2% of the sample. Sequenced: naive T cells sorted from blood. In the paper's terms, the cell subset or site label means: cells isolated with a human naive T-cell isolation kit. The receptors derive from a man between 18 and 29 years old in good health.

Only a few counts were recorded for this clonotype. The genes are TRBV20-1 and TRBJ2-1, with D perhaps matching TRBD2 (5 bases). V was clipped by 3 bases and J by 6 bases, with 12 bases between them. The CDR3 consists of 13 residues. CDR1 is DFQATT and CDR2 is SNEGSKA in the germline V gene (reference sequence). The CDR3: CSASWVGGNEQFF. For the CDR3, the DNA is TGCAGTGCTAGTTGGGTAGGAGGCAATGAGCAGTTCTTC.

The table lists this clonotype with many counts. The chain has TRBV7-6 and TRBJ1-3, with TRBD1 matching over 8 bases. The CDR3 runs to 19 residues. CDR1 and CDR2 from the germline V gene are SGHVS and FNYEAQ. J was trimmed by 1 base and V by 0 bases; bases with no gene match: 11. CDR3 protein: CASSLAPFPGQGSGNTIYF. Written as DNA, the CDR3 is TGTGCCAGCAGCTTAGCGCCTTTCCCAGGACAGGGATCTGGAAACACCATATATTTT.

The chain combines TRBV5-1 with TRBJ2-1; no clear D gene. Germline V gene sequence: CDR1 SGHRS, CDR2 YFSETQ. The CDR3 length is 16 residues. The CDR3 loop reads CATKRELGRAYNEQFF. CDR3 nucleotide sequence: TGCGCGACCAAACGCGAACTGGGAAGGGCCTACAATGAGCAGTTCTTC.